This is a list of T cell receptor beta chains from one sample in a study of beta chain features in type 1 diabetes. Here immunoSEQ multiplex PCR was the method, and the copy in TCRdb shows in-frame clones only, minus some. The sample lists roughly 700,000 clones, 10% to 15% occurring once. Sequencing was performed on naive CD4+ T cells from blood. The receptor source for this set is a man in his late teens or twenties with type 1 diabetes. Each CDR3 is given with its conserved first and last residue. D genes are given only for firm matches. Only part of the rows carry a size: once, few, many, or a class if the clone is expanded.

D gene,clone size,J gene,V gene,CDR3 protein,CDR3 DNA
NA,NA,TRBJ1-1,TRBV10-3,CAISEMTEAFF,TGTGCCATCAGTGAGATGACTGAAGCTTTCTTT
NA,NA,TRBJ1-1,TRBV27,CASTADRYTEAFF,TGTGCCAGCACCGCAGACAGGTACACTGAAGCTTTCTTT
TRBD1,few,TRBJ2-5,TRBV11-2,CASSIGQGGETQYF,TGTGCCAGCAGCATTGGACAGGGAGGCGAGACCCAGTACTTC
NA,NA,TRBJ2-2,TRBV30,CAWSPSPGGANTGELFF,TGTGCCTGGAGTCCATCCCCTGGCGGGGCGAACACCGGGGAGCTGTTTTTT
TRBD2,NA,TRBJ2-5,TRBV7-9,CASSSIAGQETQYF,TGTGCCAGCAGCTCTATAGCGGGGCAAGAGACCCAGTACTTC
NA,NA,TRBJ2-6,TRBV27,CASRSSGANVLTF,TGTGCCAGCAGGAGCTCTGGGGCCAACGTCCTGACTTTC
TRBD1,NA,TRBJ1-5,TRBV30,CAWSGGTANNQPQHF,TGTGCCTGGAGTGGGGGGACAGCCAACAATCAGCCCCAGCATTTT
NA,few,TRBJ2-1,TRBV11-2,CASSLEFGEQFF,TGTGCCAGCAGCTTAGAGTTCGGTGAGCAGTTCTTC
NA,NA,TRBJ2-2,TRBV18,CASSPGTGNTGELFF,TGTGCCAGCTCACCAGGGACGGGGAACACCGGGGAGCTGTTTTTT
NA,NA,TRBJ2-7,TRBV30,CAWRLQQGNEQYF,TGTGCCTGGAGACTTCAACAGGGCAACGAGCAGTACTTC
TRBD1,NA,TRBJ2-7,TRBV4-1,CASSQEKKQGWDEQYF,TGCGCCAGCAGCCAAGAGAAAAAACAGGGGTGGGACGAGCAGTACTTC
NA,few,TRBJ1-6,TRBV7-6,CASSLSNSPLHF,TGTGCCAGCAGCCTATCAAATTCACCCCTCCACTTT
NA,NA,TRBJ1-5,TRBV19,CASSIGDQPQHF,TGTGCCAGTAGTATTGGGGATCAGCCCCAGCATTTT
NA,NA,TRBJ1-1,TRBV30,CARSENTEAFF,TGTGCCCGATCGGAAAACACTGAAGCTTTCTTT
TRBD1,few,TRBJ1-2,TRBV7-9,CASQGTSYGYTF,TGTGCCTCACAGGGGACCTCCTATGGCTACACCTTC
TRBD1,NA,TRBJ1-6,TRBV9,CASSPRTGEDSPLHF,TGTGCCAGCAGCCCCCGGACAGGGGAGGATTCACCCCTCCACTTT
NA,NA,TRBJ1-2,TRBV29-1,CSERQPWGGYTF,TGCAGCGAGCGACAGCCATGGGGTGGCTACACCTTC